The source of this T cell receptor beta chain is a study of graft-versus-host responses after intestinal transplantation. Study background: Grafts were multivisceral, liver-intestinal, or isolated intestinal. Anti-thymocyte globulin induction was given to all recipients, followed by tacrolimus and steroids for 2 to 3 years.

Profiling relied on immunoSEQ multiplex PCR, and the TCRdb table lists in-frame clones only, not all of them. This table has roughly 50,000 clones, roughly 91% appearing once. Study conclusions and caveats: Early post-transplant HvG declines tracked with peak circulating GvH clone levels.

Germline V gene sequence: CDR1 SGHDT, CDR2 YYEEEE. With V trimmed by 2 bases and J by 6 bases, 7 bases remained unmatched. The CDR3 consists of 15 residues. Details on this clone: Its target is not known.

This chain uses TRBV5-6 with TRBJ2-7; 11 bases are shared with TRBD2. The source of this sequence is a human donor who was the organ donor for an intestinal transplant. Sample: unstimulated CD4+ T cells sorted from spleen or lymph node cells, taken before transplant. The CDR3 nucleotides read TGTGCCAGCAGCTTTAGCGGGAGGGCTAGCGGCGAGCAGTACTTC. Translation gives CASSFSGRASGEQYF.